The entry that follows covers one TCR beta chain sequence. The data originate from a study of blood T cell repertoires in COVID-19. Looking at the study overall: Samples taken during acute and convalescent COVID-19 were collected in the United States, Italy and Spain.

Sequencing used immunoSEQ multiplex PCR; TCRdb keeps in-frame clones, though not all of them. The sample includes 400,000 to 500,000 clones, roughly 84% seen only once; the top ten take 1.4%. The sequenced sample consisted of PBMCs or T cells enriched from blood (not recorded which). This receptor was obtained from a woman between 18 and 29 years old who had been exposed to COVID-19.

The CDR3 region has the DNA TGCGCCAGCAGCTTGGAAGGCGGGAGAAACACCGGGGAGCTGTTTTTT. This encodes CASSLEGGRNTGELFF. V usage is TRBV5-1 and J usage is TRBJ2-2, with 7 bases aligning to TRBD2. With V trimmed by 0 bases and J by 2 bases, 4 bases remained unmatched. The CDR3 loop spans 16 amino acids. CDR1 SGHRS and CDR2 YFSETQ come from the germline V gene.